The T cell receptor (beta chain) described here comes from a study of blood T cell repertoires in COVID-19. Study information: The United States, Italy and Spain supplied acute and convalescent COVID-19 samples.

There are a few counts of this clone. Original analysis: Cell counts per sample came from amplifying reference gene primers. The repertoire was sequenced with immunoSEQ multiplex PCR; TCRdb's copy has only in-frame clones and lacks some. V, J and clone size were drawn from that table, and D and trimming were deduced from the DNA. The table shows 100,000 to 150,000 clones, with roughly three quarters occurring only once. Germline-derived CDR1 and CDR2 are MNHEY and SVGAGI. V was clipped by 4 bases and J by 6 bases; unmatched bases: 5. The CDR3 runs to 15 residues. The rearrangement links TRBV6-5 to TRBJ1-5; 11 nucleotides match TRBD1. The sequencing input was peripheral blood. The sequence was collected from a human donor in a cohort sampled during active COVID-19. This CDR3 reads CASSSPGQGGQPQHF. The CDR3 DNA is TGTGCCAGCAGTTCCCCGGGACAGGGGGGTCAGCCCCAGCATTTT.